This T cell receptor beta chain is from a study of cytomegalovirus exposure and HLA in healthy donors. Whole-study context: Approximately 180 million T cells yielded 100 million or so unique TCR beta sequences, as an earlier analysis found. Study results and caveats: In a later analysis, V- and J-gene trimming of beta chains associated with a DCLRE1C missense variant, replicated independently.

The donors gave bone marrow, and they were healthy. The PCR employed 60 Vbeta primers together with 13 Jbeta primers. Sequenced by immunoSEQ multiplex PCR; TCRdb stores in-frame clones only, minus some. The data hold approximately 250,000 clones, with 85% observed a single time. Remarks on this clone: Its specificity is unknown.

V lost 4 bases, J lost 9 bases, and 4 bases stayed unmatched. CDR1 is SGDLS, CDR2 YYNGEE, per germline. The CDR3 has 14 residues. V and J are TRBV9 and TRBJ1-6; 10 bases line up with TRBD1. The source is a girl aged 2-10 years in good health and CMV-seronegative. Sequences were obtained from PBMCs. The CDR3 nucleotides are TGTGCCAGCAGCCCCCGGACAGGGGGTTCACCCCTCCACTTT. This gives the protein CASSPRTGGSPLHF.